This is a list of T cell receptor beta chains from one sample in a study of blood T cell repertoires in COVID-19. Using immunoSEQ multiplex PCR, the repertoire was profiled, and TCRdb retains in-frame clones only, with some absent. The sample lists 200,000 to 250,000 clones, around 84% occurring once. Specimen: peripheral blood. All receptors come from a man aged 35 to 55 with acute or convalescent COVID-19. The CDR3 runs from the conserved cysteine through the conserved F or W. The D gene is left open where the match is weak. Clone size appears in some rows only: once, few, many, or a class for an expanded clone.

TGTGCCAGCAGCCCGTCGGACAGGGCCTGGGAGACCCAGTACTTC	CASSPSDRAWETQYF	-	TRBV7-3	TRBD1	TRBJ2-5
TGTGCCAGCAGTTACGGGACTAGCGGGGGAAGCTCCTACAATGAGCAGTTCTTC	CASSYGTSGGSSYNEQFF	-	TRBV6-2/TRBV6-3	TRBD2	TRBJ2-1
TGTGCCAGCAGTGCCCTTGGGACAGAATTAGGGGAAAAACTGTTTTTT	CASSALGTELGEKLFF	-	TRBV6-1	TRBD1	TRBJ1-4
TGCGCCAGCAGCTATCTACAGGGGGCGGGCGGCTACACCTTC	CASSYLQGAGGYTF	-	TRBV5-1	TRBD1	TRBJ1-2
TGTGCCAGCAGCTTGGGACAGGGTAGCACCGGGGAGCTGTTTTTT	CASSLGQGSTGELFF	-	TRBV11-3	TRBD1	TRBJ2-2
TGCGCCAGCAGCCCCGAAGGGAGGGGAGAGGATGAAGCTTTCTTT	CASSPEGRGEDEAFF	once	TRBV4-3	-	TRBJ1-1
TGTGCCAGTAGTATCTTCTCGGGGGACGAGCAGTACTTC	CASSIFSGDEQYF	once	TRBV19	-	TRBJ2-7
TGTGCCAGTAGAACGACAGGGGGTGGTGAAAAACTGTTTTTT	CASRTTGGGEKLFF	-	TRBV19	TRBD1	TRBJ1-4
TGTGCCAGCAGCCAAGGTAAAGGTAGCGAGACCCAGTACTTC	CASSQGKGSETQYF	-	TRBV4-2	-	TRBJ2-5
TGTGCCAGCAGCTTTCCGAGGGGGGGAGACTATGGCTACACCTTC	CASSFPRGGDYGYTF	once	TRBV13	-	TRBJ1-2
TGTGCCAGCAGTTTAAGCGGACTTAATGAAAAACTGTTTTTT	CASSLSGLNEKLFF	-	TRBV27	-	TRBJ1-4
TGTGCCAGCAGCGGTGGACGGGGAGTCGGGGACGTCCTGACTTTC	CASSGGRGVGDVLTF	-	TRBV7-6	-	TRBJ2-6
TGTGCCAGCAGTCCACCAAGGACAGGGGAGGGCTACACCTTC	CASSPPRTGEGYTF	-	TRBV28	TRBD1	TRBJ1-2
TGTGCCAGCAGGGAAGGGACAGGAGGGAATTCACCCCTCCACTTT	CASREGTGGNSPLHF	-	TRBV6-1	TRBD1	TRBJ1-6
TGTGCCAGCAGTTTCCTACAGGGGCCAGCTTTCTTT	CASSFLQGPAFF	-	TRBV27	TRBD1	TRBJ1-1
TGTGCCAGCAGCACGACAGGGGCGGCGGTCACTGAAGCTTTCTTT	CASSTTGAAVTEAFF	-	TRBV7-9	TRBD1	TRBJ1-1
TGTGCCAGCAGCACAATAGAGACAGGTCGAGCTTTCTTT	CASSTIETGRAFF	-	TRBV7-9	-	TRBJ1-1
TGTGCCAGCAGCGAACGACAGGGGTATTCACCCCTCCACTTT	CASSERQGYSPLHF	-	TRBV5-6	TRBD1	TRBJ1-6
TGTGCCAGTAGTATCGGCGGGGATCGCAATCAGCCCCAGCATTTT	CASSIGGDRNQPQHF	-	TRBV19	-	TRBJ1-5
TGTGCCAGCAGTGAAATTGACAGGGGCACTGAAGCTTTCTTT	CASSEIDRGTEAFF	-	TRBV6-1	TRBD1	TRBJ1-1
TGTGCCAGCAGCAGCACCCAGGGGGTCGTTAACTATGGCTACACCTTC	CASSSTQGVVNYGYTF	-	TRBV5-4	TRBD1	TRBJ1-2
TGTGCCAGCAGTGAGGCCGAGAACACTGAAGCTTTCTTT	CASSEAENTEAFF	-	TRBV25-1	-	TRBJ1-1
TGTGCCAGCGTGGACAAAGTCAGAGGCTACACCTTC	CASVDKVRGYTF	-	TRBV2	-	TRBJ1-2
TGTGCCAGCAGCCCAAGGGGACAGGGCGACTATGGCTACACCTTC	CASSPRGQGDYGYTF	-	TRBV7-2	TRBD1	TRBJ1-2
TGTGCCAGCAGCTTGGCCGGAGACGGCCTTTACACCTTC	CASSLAGDGLYTF	-	TRBV5-6	-	TRBJ1-2
TGTGCCAGCAGTCTTTACAATGAGCAGTTCTTC	CASSLYNEQFF	-	TRBV12-3/TRBV12-4	-	TRBJ2-1
TGCGCCAGCAGTCGGGGCGGGACCTACGAGCAGTACTTC	CASSRGGTYEQYF	-	TRBV23-1	-	TRBJ2-7